This T cell receptor (beta chain) was profiled in a study of OX40 agonist ivuxolimab in advanced cancers. The method was immunoSEQ multiplex PCR; TCRdb's version includes in-frame clones alone and lacks a portion of them. Of 76,000 or so clones in the sample, 65% to 90% were seen once. The CDR3 has 15 amino acids. The germline gives CDR1 MNHNY, CDR2 SVGAGI (reference sequence). The ends lost 4 bases at V and 6 bases at J; junction bases unmatched: 5. The sample here was CD4+ or CD8+ T cells sorted from blood, taken in a trial of the OX40 agonist ivuxolimab. The chain couples TRBV6-6 to TRBJ1-6; 8 nucleotides match TRBD1. The TCR sequence derives from an adult with an advanced solid tumor such as melanoma, head and neck, liver or kidney cancer. The CDR3 sequence: CASSSRDRFNSPLHF. CDR3 nucleotide sequence: TGTGCCAGCAGTTCGAGGGACAGGTTTAATTCACCCCTCCACTTT.